Below are 22 T cell receptor beta chains sequenced from a single sample in a study of vaccination effects on CD4 cells after COVID-19. A 10-day culture period preceded the isolation of CD4+ T cells. It was two doses of either the BNT162b2 or mRNA-1273 vaccine that participants received. These TCRs are of unknown antigen specificity. The repertoire was sequenced with immunoSEQ multiplex PCR; TCRdb's copy has only in-frame clones and lacks some. The sample lists roughly 30,000 clones, around 70% occurring once. Sequences were derived from CD4+ T cells from PBMCs cultured without peptide, sampled after COVID-19 vaccination. The receptor set was obtained from a human donor who received a COVID-19 vaccine.

As concerns this clone: Its ends do not fully match the called genes, so a read error is possible. This chain joins TRBV7-3 and TRBJ2-7; 12 nucleotides agree with TRBD2. Germline V gene lookup returns CDR1 SGHTA and CDR2 FQGTGA. This CDR3 is built from 15 residues. This chain's CDR3 is CTSSPGLAGSYEQYF. DNA for the CDR3: TGTACCAGCAGCCCCGGACTAGCGGGATCCTACGAGCAGTACTTC.

This chain joins TRBV6-5 and TRBJ1-1; tentative D call: TRBD1 (6 bases). The CDR3 extends over 12 amino acids. Trimming left V 6 bases short and J 5 bases short, with 10 bases between. Germline V CDR1 and CDR2: MNHEY, SVGAGI. CDR3 amino acids: CASRTGQTEAFF. DNA for the CDR3: TGTGCCAGCAGGACTGGACAGACTGAAGCTTTCTTT.

V and J are TRBV18 and TRBJ1-3; no clear D gene. The CDR3 totals 14 residues. In germline, CDR1 is KGHSH, CDR2 LQKENI. V was cut by 5 bases and J by 0 bases, with 8 bases left in between. CDR3 bases: TGTGCCAGCTCAACCGGTTACTCTGGAAACACCATATATTTT. Protein: CASSTGYSGNTIYF.

The rearrangement uses TRBV19 and TRBJ1-6, with TRBD1 matching over 9 bases. The germline CDR1 and CDR2 sequences are LNHDA and SQIVND (reference sequence). Unmatched junction bases numbered 11, after V lost 5 bases and J lost 6 bases. The CDR3 length is 17 residues. As DNA, the CDR3 is TGTGCCAGTAGTTCGGGACAGGGTCGGTACCTTAATTCACCCCTCCACTTT. This gives the protein CASSSGQGRYLNSPLHF.

The chain combines TRBV7-2 with TRBJ2-1; 9 bases align to TRBD2. Trimming cost V 3 bases and J 11 bases; bases outside gene matches: 17. In germline, CDR1 is SGHTA, CDR2 FQGNSA. The CDR3 is made up of 17 amino acids. The CDR3 sequence is CASSLGGGSSGRGKQFF. CDR3 DNA sequence: TGTGCCAGCAGCTTGGGAGGAGGTAGTAGCGGGAGAGGGAAGCAGTTCTTC.

The chain has TRBV5-4 and TRBJ2-1; possibly TRBD2 for D (5 bases). V was clipped by 0 bases and J by 0 bases, with 10 bases between them. The CDR3 runs 16 residues. CDR1 and CDR2 (germline): SGHNT, YYREEE (reference sequence). The CDR3 here is CASSLGAESSYNEQFF. For the CDR3, the DNA is TGTGCCAGCAGCTTGGGAGCGGAGAGCTCCTACAATGAGCAGTTCTTC.

The genes are TRBV11-2 and TRBJ2-4; D is undetermined. V lost 3 bases, J lost 0 bases, and 6 bases lay in between. Germline values: CDR1 SGHAT, CDR2 FQNNGV. The CDR3 runs to 14 residues. As DNA, the CDR3 is TGTGCCAGCAGCTTCAGTCTAGCCAAAAACATTCAGTACTTC. Amino acid sequence: CASSFSLAKNIQYF.

A single count supports this clone. The chain recombines TRBV6-5 with TRBJ2-3; D may be TRBD1 or TRBD2 (6 bases each). V was clipped by 6 bases and J by 6 bases, with 16 bases between them. The CDR3 totals 14 residues. CDR1 and CDR2 (germline): MNHEY, SVGAGI. As DNA, the CDR3 is TGTGCCAGCAGGGAGGCGGGGCAGGGGGATACGCAGTATTTT. This translates into CASREAGQGDTQYF.

This clone came up once. The J gene is TRBJ1-1, the V gene TRBV3-1 (or the pseudogene TRBV3-2), with TRBD1 matching 7 bases. The trim removed 4 bases at V and 6 bases at J, leaving 2 bases unmatched. The CDR3 contains 12 residues. Germline V gene data show CDR1 as LGHDT and CDR2 as YNNKEL (reference sequence). The DNA of the CDR3 is TGTGCCAGCAGCCCAGGGGGTTCTGAAGCTTTCTTT. Translating gives CASSPGGSEAFF.

The chain is built from TRBV28 and TRBJ1-2; D is ambiguous. The CDR3 has 14 residues. The V gene lost 4 bases and the J gene lost 3 bases, with 12 bases spanning the gap. Per germline, CDR1 MDHEN and CDR2 SYDVKM. For the CDR3, the DNA is TGTGCCAGCAGTTCCCGGACGGAGGACTATGGCTACACCTTC. Its protein is CASSSRTEDYGYTF.

The rearrangement links TRBV7-2 to TRBJ2-5, with TRBD2 matching over 8 bases. Germline CDR1 reads SGHTA; CDR2 reads FQGNSA. This CDR3 is built from 14 residues. V lost 5 bases to trimming and J lost 2 bases; unmatched junction nucleotides: 4. CDR3 in amino acids: CASSPLAAQETQYF. The CDR3 DNA is TGTGCCAGCAGCCCACTAGCGGCGCAAGAGACCCAGTACTTC.

The chain recombines TRBV9 with TRBJ1-2; 10 bases match TRBD1. From germline, CDR1 is SGDLS and CDR2 YYNGEE. The junction had 7 bases not matched to a gene; V was cut back by 0 bases and J by 8 bases. The CDR3 is made up of 15 amino acids. The CDR3 DNA sequence: TGTGCCAGCAGCGTAGATGGACAGGGGGTGGGCGGCTACACCTTC. Its translation is CASSVDGQGVGGYTF.

This chain connects TRBV5-1 to TRBJ1-2; D is undetermined. V lost 0 bases and J lost 3, with 6 bases in between. Germline V lookup: CDR1 SGHRS, CDR2 YFSETQ. This CDR3 comprises 13 residues. The CDR3 DNA follows: TGCGCCAGCAGCTTGGACAGTCACTATGGCTACACCTTC. Translated, it gives CASSLDSHYGYTF.

The CDR3 bases are TGTGCCAGCAGCCAAGATCGTTTGGGGTTAGACGAGCAGTACTTC. Translating gives CASSQDRLGLDEQYF. This chain uses TRBV4-2 with TRBJ2-7; D not certain. CDR1 is LGHNA, CDR2 YNFKEQ, per germline. Trimming pared 0 bases from V and 5 bases from J, leaving 14 bases between. This CDR3 region has 15 residues.

The V and J genes are TRBV7-9 and TRBJ2-1; no firm D call. The V end lost 0 bases, the J end lost 8 bases, and 8 bases lay between the germline ends. Germline-derived CDR1 and CDR2 are SEHNR and FQNEAQ (reference sequence). CDR3 size: 13 residues. The CDR3 is CASSLAGAYEQFF. The CDR3 nucleotides are TGTGCCAGCAGCTTAGCCGGCGCATATGAGCAGTTCTTC.

The V gene is TRBV5-1, the J gene TRBJ2-7; TRBD2 might be the D (6 bases). Germline V gives CDR1 SGHRS, CDR2 YFSETQ. The CDR3 extends over 13 amino acids. The V and J ends lost 4 bases and 7 bases respectively, with 15 bases between them. For the CDR3, the DNA is TGCGCCAGCAGCGGGCCCGGAGGGGCTGAGCAGTACTTC. Protein product: CASSGPGGAEQYF.

The rearrangement uses TRBV4-2 and TRBJ1-1, with 7 bases identical to TRBD1. CDR1 is LGHNA and CDR2 is YNFKEQ in the germline V gene. The V gene end was trimmed by 3 bases and the J gene end by 1 base; junction bases not matched to a gene: 8. The CDR3 is 16 residues long. Here the CDR3 DNA reads TGTGCCAGCAGCCAGATGAGGGACAGCAGGAACACTGAAGCTTTCTTT. Its protein is CASSQMRDSRNTEAFF.

In its sample, this clone was seen once. The chain recombines TRBV6-5 with TRBJ2-7; 10 bases map to TRBD1. J lost 2 bases, V lost 6 bases, and 4 bases had no gene match. This CDR3 is built from 14 residues. The germline CDR1 and CDR2 sequences are MNHEY and SVGAGI. The CDR3 protein is CASSRDRGAYEQYF. CDR3 sequence (DNA): TGTGCCAGCAGCAGGGACAGGGGAGCCTACGAGCAGTACTTC.

The V gene is TRBV5-6, the J gene TRBJ1-2, with D perhaps TRBD1 (5 bases). V was trimmed by 5 bases and J by 8 bases, leaving 16 bases between them. Germline CDR1 is SGHDT and CDR2 is YYEEEE. This CDR3 has 13 amino acids. The CDR3 reads CASRPQGGAGYTF. In nucleotides, the CDR3 is TGTGCCAGCAGACCGCAGGGAGGGGCGGGCTACACCTTC.

The chain combines TRBV5-1 with TRBJ1-2, with unresolved D. The V and J ends lost 1 base and 2 bases respectively, with 6 bases between them. Looked up from germline, CDR1 is SGHRS and CDR2 is YFSETQ. This CDR3 is built from 13 residues. In nucleotides, the CDR3 is TGCGCCAGCAGCTTGCGTCAGAACTATGGCTACACCTTC. Its translation: CASSLRQNYGYTF.

This clone was seen more than once but under ten times. V usage is TRBV2 and J usage is TRBJ1-2, with D possibly TRBD1 on 6 matching bases. CDR1 is SNHLY and CDR2 is FYNNEI in the germline V gene. V was clipped by 5 bases and J by 2 bases, with 9 bases between them. The CDR3 is made up of 13 amino acids. In nucleotides, the CDR3 is TGTGCCAGCAGTTCCCAGGGGAACTATGGCTACACCTTC. Translating it yields CASSSQGNYGYTF.

This clone was recorded only once. The chain is built from TRBV5-4 and TRBJ1-1; 7 bases are shared with TRBD1. Germline V gene data show CDR1 as SGHNT and CDR2 as YYREEE (reference sequence). The CDR3 consists of 14 residues. V dropped 6 bases and J dropped 4; count of bases not matched to a gene: 9. The CDR3 DNA reads TGTGCCAGCACCCTAGACAGGGCTGTCACTGAAGCTTTCTTT. It is translated as CASTLDRAVTEAFF.